The next 14 T cell receptor beta chains were all read from a single sample in a study of CD4+ T cells in melanoma. The protocol was immunoSEQ multiplex PCR, while the TCRdb copy is restricted to in-frame clones and leaves out a portion. The sample holds some 150,000 clones, 80% to 95% seen once. These receptors all stem from a human donor with melanoma.

The chain carries TRBV2 and TRBJ1-4, with D perhaps matching TRBD1 (6 bases). Trimming shortened V by 6 bases and J by 5 bases, and 19 bases separated the two germline ends. CDR3 size: 16 residues. Germline V gives CDR1 SNHLY, CDR2 FYNNEI. CDR3: CASRPSPGGLNEKLFF. CDR3 coding DNA: TGTGCCAGCAGGCCCTCGCCCGGGGGGCTAAATGAAAAACTGTTTTTT.

The CDR3 loop is CASSLNLGPAFF. Here the CDR3 DNA reads TGTGCCAGCAGCTTAAATCTGGGGCCAGCTTTCTTT. This chain uses TRBV7-3 with TRBJ1-1, with D possibly TRBD1 on 5 matching bases. The CDR3 loop spans 12 amino acids. Trimming pared 1 base from V and 10 bases from J, leaving 10 bases between. Per the germline V gene, CDR1 is SGHTA and CDR2 is FQGTGA.

V usage is TRBV9 and J usage is TRBJ2-1; D possibly corresponds to TRBD1 (5 bases). The CDR3 sequence is 16 residues long. The germline CDR1 and CDR2 sequences are SGDLS and YYNGEE. Between the trimmed V and J ends, which lost 4 bases and 4 bases, there was a span of 18 bases. Here the CDR3 reads CASSQARGSMYNEQFF. CDR3 DNA sequence: TGTGCCAGCAGCCAAGCAAGGGGCTCTATGTACAATGAGCAGTTCTTC.

V is TRBV2 and J is TRBJ1-1; D might be TRBD1 (5 bases). The CDR3 is 16 amino acids. With 6 bases removed from V and 1 base from J, the gap between germline ends came to 18 bases. CDR1 SNHLY and CDR2 FYNNEI come from the germline V gene. The CDR3 coding sequence is TGTGCCAGCAGGACAAGTACCGGGGGGACGAACACTGAAGCTTTCTTT. Protein: CASRTSTGGTNTEAFF.

This clone was seen a single time. The CDR3 reads CASSPNPKTPPLHF. CDR3 sequence (DNA): TGTGCCAGCAGCCCCAACCCGAAAACACCACCCCTCCACTTT. The chain combines TRBV7-8 with TRBJ1-6; D call uncertain. Per germline, CDR1 SGHVS and CDR2 FQNEAQ. CDR3 length: 14 amino acids. The ends were cut back, 5 bases at V and 11 bases at J, with 16 bases in the middle.

V and J are TRBV6-5 and TRBJ2-3; D not resolved. Germline CDR1 and CDR2: MNHEY and SVGAGI. The CDR3 is 14 amino acids. The V end lost 0 bases, the J end lost 1 base, and 5 bases lay between the germline ends. CDR3 DNA: TGTGCCAGCAGTTACTCGCTCGGCACAGATACGCAGTATTTT. This codes for CASSYSLGTDTQYF.

This clone was observed a single time. The rearrangement links TRBV4-1 to TRBJ2-3; D is possibly TRBD2 (5 bases). Deletions cut 2 bases from V and 2 bases from J, with 11 bases between. The CDR3 is made up of 15 amino acids. Germline V gene data show CDR1 as MGHRA and CDR2 as YSYEKL. The DNA of the CDR3 is TGCGCCAGCAGCCAAACGGGAACCCTCACAGATACGCAGTATTTT. Translating gives CASSQTGTLTDTQYF.

The V gene is TRBV11-3, the J gene TRBJ2-3; D call uncertain. Germline CDR1 reads SGHNT; CDR2 reads YENEEA. The CDR3 is 15 amino acids. V was trimmed by 1 base and J by 5 bases, leaving 13 bases between them. CDR3 residues: CASSLGGSAGDTQYF. In nucleotides, the CDR3 is TGTGCCAGCAGCTTAGGGGGTTCAGCTGGAGATACGCAGTATTTT.

CDR3 protein: CASADSYEQYF. DNA for the CDR3: TGCGCCAGCGCCGACAGCTACGAGCAGTACTTC. The chain uses TRBV10-1 and TRBJ2-7; TRBD1 is a possible D gene (5 bases). The CDR3 is 11 amino acids. Germline V gives CDR1 WNHNN, CDR2 SYGVQD (reference sequence). V lost 8 bases and J 3 bases, leaving 8 bases between the germline ends.

This clone was counted a single time. The rearrangement uses TRBV5-1 and TRBJ2-1; D remains unclear. Germline values: CDR1 SGHRS, CDR2 YFSETQ. The CDR3 contains 15 residues. Trimming left V 0 bases short and J 0 bases short, with 7 bases between. CDR3 loop: CASSLVGNSYNEQFF. The CDR3 bases are TGCGCCAGCAGCTTGGTCGGAAACTCCTACAATGAGCAGTTCTTC.

The chain employs TRBV7-6 and TRBJ2-7; no definite D call. V gave up 4 bases and J gave up 3 bases, with 7 bases separating them. This CDR3 spans 12 amino acids. CDR1 and CDR2 (germline): SGHVS, FNYEAQ. CDR3: CASSSNYYEQYF. As DNA, the CDR3 is TGTGCCAGCAGCTCCAACTACTACGAGCAGTACTTC.

This clone was recorded once. The V call is TRBV7-2, the J call TRBJ2-7; the D is unclear. Germline V gene sequence: CDR1 SGHTA, CDR2 FQGNSA. The CDR3 covers 14 residues. V shed 5 bases and J shed 2 bases, with 13 bases lying between them. This CDR3 reads CASSRPPVTYEQYF. CDR3 nucleotides: TGTGCCAGCAGCCGACCCCCGGTTACCTACGAGCAGTACTTC.

This clone was seen once. V usage is TRBV7-9 and J usage is TRBJ2-2, with D possibly matching TRBD1 (6 bases). From germline, CDR1 is SEHNR and CDR2 FQNEAQ (reference sequence). This CDR3 comprises 15 residues. Trimming pared 3 bases from V and 4 bases from J, leaving 12 bases between. The CDR3 loop reads CASSLATGTTGELFF. For the CDR3, the DNA is TGTGCCAGCAGCTTGGCAACAGGGACCACCGGGGAGCTGTTTTTT. The full variable domain, with the rest looked up from reference TRBV7-9 and TRBJ2-2, is DTGVSQNPRHKITKRGQNVTFRCDPISEHNRLYWYRQTLGQGPEFLTYFQNEAQLEKSRLLSDRFSAERPKGSFSTLEIQRTEQGDSAMYLCASSLATGTTGELFFGEGSRLTVL.

The chain joins TRBV2 to TRBJ1-2; D gene unclear. V gave up 2 bases and J gave up 7 bases, with 17 bases separating them. Looked up from germline, CDR1 is SNHLY and CDR2 is FYNNEI. This CDR3 has 15 amino acids. CDR3 bases: TGTGCCAGCAGTGAAATTAAGCGGCCGACTAGTGGCTACACCTTC. It is translated as CASSEIKRPTSGYTF.